One sample yielded the 2 T cell receptor beta chains listed below, sequenced in a study of cytomegalovirus exposure and HLA in healthy donors. Use of 60 Vbeta and 13 Jbeta primers characterized the PCR. Clones were sequenced by immunoSEQ multiplex PCR, and TCRdb holds only the in-frame ones, with some missing. The sample holds about 140,000 clones, approximately 73% seen once. Sequenced: PBMCs. The receptor source for this set is a woman between 40 and 55 years old in good health and CMV-seronegative.

The chain links TRBV25-1 to TRBJ2-2, with 11 bases fitting TRBD1. Germline CDR1 MGHDK, CDR2 SYGVNS. Losses at the gene ends were 6 bases for V and 6 bases for J; bases not matched to a gene: 6. The CDR3 sequence is 15 residues long. In DNA, the CDR3 is TGTGCCAGCAGCATGGACAGGGGGCTAGCCGGGGAGCTGTTTTTT. Protein product: CASSMDRGLAGELFF.

The chain employs TRBV19 and TRBJ1-2; D gene unclear. In germline, CDR1 is LNHDA, CDR2 SQIVND (reference sequence). This CDR3 contains 12 residues. V gave up 3 bases and J gave up 8 bases, with 10 bases separating them. CDR3 sequence: CASSIPGDGYTF. CDR3 nucleotides: TGTGCCAGTAGTATTCCGGGTGACGGCTACACCTTC.